Presented here are 22 T cell receptor beta chains from one specimen sequenced in a study of OX40 agonist ivuxolimab in advanced cancers. The library was built by means of the immunoSEQ multiplex PCR assay. The table comes from immuneACCESS by way of TCRdb, which keeps in-frame sequences with V and J called. Part of the clones is missing from these tables; in studies checked, under half for an unresolved V gene and the rest for unknown reasons. The sample has 82,000 or so clones on record, roughly 92% of them singletons. Jointly, the top ten make up around 0.64% of the sample. Sequences were derived from CD4+ or CD8+ T cells sorted from blood, sampled in a trial of the OX40 agonist ivuxolimab. These receptors came from an adult with an advanced solid tumor such as melanoma, head and neck, liver or kidney cancer.

This chain links TRBV5-1 with TRBJ1-5; TRBD1 matches at 7 bases. V shed 4 bases and J 5 bases; nucleotides not matched to a gene: 12. Germline CDR1 reads SGHRS; CDR2 reads YFSETQ. The length of the CDR3 is 16 residues. The CDR3 bases are TGCGCCAGCAGCCACAGGGGATTGGGTTTCGATCAGCCCCAGCATTTT. This codes for CASSHRGLGFDQPQHF.

V is TRBV6-1 and J is TRBJ1-5, with unresolved D. With 1 base removed from V and 8 bases from J, the gap between germline ends came to 12 bases. CDR3 length equals 14 residues. The germline CDR1 and CDR2 sequences are MNHNS and SASEGT. As DNA, the CDR3 is TGTGCCAGCAGTGAAGGGACGGCGAGAGAGCCCCAGCATTTT. The encoded protein is CASSEGTAREPQHF.

The rearrangement uses TRBV5-1 and TRBJ1-2, with 8 bases fitting TRBD1. The CDR3 has 13 residues. The germline V gene encodes CDR1 SGHRS and CDR2 YFSETQ. This CDR3 reads CASGVTGEDGYTF. The CDR3 coding sequence is TGCGCGTCCGGCGTGACAGGGGAGGATGGCTACACCTTC.

This chain joins TRBV14 and TRBJ2-2, with unresolved D. Germline CDR1 reads SGHDN; CDR2 reads FVKESK. The CDR3 extends over 11 amino acids. Deletions cut 6 bases from V and 6 bases from J, with 5 bases between. In nucleotides, the CDR3 is TGTGCCAGCAGACGGTCCGGGGAGCTGTTTTTT. It translates to CASRRSGELFF.

CDR3 in DNA: TGTGCCAGCAGTTATACAGGGGGCTTTGAAATTGAAGCTTTCTTT. This translates into CASSYTGGFEIEAFF. The chain couples TRBV6-9 to TRBJ1-1, with 9 bases aligning to TRBD1. V lost 2 bases and J lost 7; bases outside the gene matches: 8. This CDR3 region has 15 residues. Germline assignment: CDR1 MNHGY and CDR2 SVAAGI.

The chain uses TRBV5-8 and TRBJ2-5; 10 bases agree with TRBD1. The CDR3 runs 17 residues. The V segment lost 6 bases and the J segment 4 bases; nucleotides outside the gene matches: 15. The germline V gene encodes CDR1 SGHTS and CDR2 YDEGEE. CDR3 loop: CASNRPTGTGAVETQYF. The DNA of the CDR3 is TGTGCCAGCAACAGGCCCACCGGGACAGGGGCAGTAGAGACCCAGTACTTC.

V and J are TRBV9 and TRBJ2-3; no firm D call. Trimming removed 0 bases at V and 0 bases at J, with 11 bases between. Germline CDR1 reads SGDLS; CDR2 reads YYNGEE. The CDR3 has 16 residues. The CDR3, as DNA: TGTGCCAGCAGCGTAGTAGGTCAGTTAAGCACAGATACGCAGTATTTT. It translates to CASSVVGQLSTDTQYF.

The V call is TRBV6-1, the J call TRBJ2-5; D may be TRBD2 (5 bases). The last part of the DNA fits TRBJ2-7 better; the J call may be wrong. Germline CDR1 MNHNS, CDR2 SASEGT. The CDR3 sequence is 15 residues long. CDR3 DNA: TGTGCCAGCAGTGAAGCCCACCGGGGAGCCTACGAGCAGTACTTC. This translates into CASSEAHRGAYEQYF.

V and J are TRBV19 and TRBJ1-1; D ambiguous. Germline lookup yields CDR1 LNHDA and CDR2 SQIVND (reference sequence). The CDR3 consists of 14 residues. Trimming shortened V by 1 base and J by 1 base, and 7 bases separated the two germline ends. The CDR3 coding sequence is TGTGCCAGTAGTATAGTCGCTGGGAACACTGAAGCTTTCTTT. Amino acids: CASSIVAGNTEAFF.

The chain links TRBV6-5 to TRBJ2-1; 7 positions match TRBD2. The germline V gene has CDR1 MNHEY and CDR2 SVGAGI. The CDR3 length is 14 residues. J was trimmed by 10 bases and V by 1 base; bases with no gene match: 7. The CDR3 coding sequence is TGTGCCAGCAGTTACTACCGGGACGGGGGGGAGCAGTTCTTC. Encoded protein: CASSYYRDGGEQFF.

The V call is TRBV18, the J call TRBJ2-1, with a tentative D call TRBD2 (6 bases). The germline gives CDR1 KGHSH, CDR2 LQKENI. Trimming took 5 bases from V and 2 from J, leaving 13 bases between them. The CDR3 runs to 15 residues. The CDR3 region is CASSGDSSTYNEQFF. In DNA, the CDR3 is TGTGCCAGCTCAGGGGACTCCTCAACCTACAATGAGCAGTTCTTC.

CDR3 sequence (DNA): TGTGCCAGCTCACCACCGAGCTATGGCTACACCTTC. The encoded protein is CASSPPSYGYTF. The V gene is TRBV18, the J gene TRBJ1-2; the D is unclear. The V gene's germline CDR1 is KGHSH and CDR2 LQKENI. The V gene lost 0 bases and the J gene lost 4 bases, with 3 bases spanning the gap. CDR3 length: 12 amino acids.

The chain has TRBV11-3 and TRBJ2-7, with 7 bases aligning to TRBD1. CDR3 length equals 15 residues. Trimming took 2 bases from V and 0 from J; bases not matched to a gene: 4. The germline CDR1 and CDR2 sequences are SGHNT and YENEEA. CDR3 amino acids: CASSLRQGPSYEQYF. The CDR3 bases are TGTGCCAGCAGCTTACGACAGGGACCCTCCTACGAGCAGTACTTC.

The V gene is TRBV9, the J gene TRBJ2-1; 13 bases align to TRBD2. CDR3 length: 15 residues. Germline CDR1 and CDR2: SGDLS and YYNGEE. V trimming: 2 bases; J trimming: 8 bases; junction bases outside the gene matches: 4. CDR3 bases: TGTGCCAGCAGCGTTGGGACTAGCGGGAACCATGAGCAGTTCTTC. Amino acid sequence: CASSVGTSGNHEQFF.

The V and J genes are TRBV6-5 and TRBJ1-5; no firm D call. This CDR3 is 15 amino acids long. Germline V gene data show CDR1 as MNHEY and CDR2 as SVGAGI. V gave up 0 bases and J gave up 1 base, with 7 bases separating them. In DNA, the CDR3 is TGTGCCAGCAGTTACTCTTGGGGAAGCAATCAGCCCCAGCATTTT. Amino acid sequence: CASSYSWGSNQPQHF.

The chain joins TRBV19 to TRBJ2-1; 9 bases match TRBD2. With 4 bases clipped from V and 8 bases from J, the junction kept 0 bases outside the gene matches. In germline, CDR1 is LNHDA, CDR2 SQIVND (reference sequence). CDR3 length: 12 residues. In DNA, the CDR3 is TGTGCCAGTAGTACTAGCGGGGATGAGCAGTTCTTC. Translated, it gives CASSTSGDEQFF.

This clone was picked up a small number of times. The chain links TRBV2 to TRBJ2-7; 9 bases match TRBD2. V shed 6 bases and J 6 bases; nucleotides not matched to a gene: 12. CDR1 is SNHLY and CDR2 is FYNNEI in the germline V gene. This CDR3 is built from 15 residues. CDR3 DNA sequence: TGTGCCAGCAGAGGGGCGGGAGGGGATATCTCCGAGCAGTACTTC. The encoded protein is CASRGAGGDISEQYF.

CDR3 sequence reads: CASRRTGLAGHEQYF. CDR3 nucleotides: TGTGCCAGTAGACGGACGGGACTAGCGGGACACGAGCAGTACTTC. The J gene is TRBJ2-7, the V gene TRBV19; TRBD2 matches 13 bases. The V and J ends lost 6 bases and 5 bases, in that order; junction bases with no gene match: 7. This CDR3 contains 15 residues. Per germline, CDR1 LNHDA and CDR2 SQIVND (reference sequence).

The chain uses TRBV5-4 and TRBJ2-1; the D is unclear. Per the germline V gene, CDR1 is SGHNT and CDR2 is YYREEE (reference sequence). This CDR3 contains 14 residues. V was cut by 1 base and J by 4 bases, with 9 bases left in between. CDR3: CASSLTGPYNEQFF. CDR3 coding DNA: TGTGCCAGCAGCTTGACCGGGCCATACAATGAGCAGTTCTTC.

V and J are TRBV5-1 and TRBJ2-6; D gene ambiguous. The CDR3 has 12 amino acids. V lost 8 bases, J lost 4 bases, and 7 bases lay in between. The germline CDR1 and CDR2 sequences are SGHRS and YFSETQ. CDR3 nucleotides: TGCGCCAGTACCGGGGGGGCCAACGTCCTGACTTTC. It encodes CASTGGANVLTF. The variable domain in full, completed from reference TRBV5-1 and TRBJ2-6, reads KAGVTQTPRYLIKTRGQQVTLSCSPISGHRSVSWYQQTPGQGLQFLFEYFSETQRNKGNFPGRFSGRQFSNSRSEMNVSTLELGDSALYLCASTGGANVLTFGAGSRLTVL.

In its sample, this clone was seen once. This chain uses TRBV7-9 with TRBJ2-1; 7 bases are a match to TRBD1. The CDR3 length is 14 residues. V lost 5 bases to trimming and J lost 7 bases; unmatched junction nucleotides: 8. From germline, CDR1 is SEHNR and CDR2 FQNEAQ (reference sequence). The CDR3 DNA is TGTGCCAGCAGCCCTAAGGACAGGTTAAATGAGCAGTTCTTC. Its translation: CASSPKDRLNEQFF.

The chain combines TRBV5-1 with TRBJ2-7, with D perhaps TRBD1 or TRBD2 (6 bases each). Trimming stripped 4 bases from V and 0 bases from J, with 11 bases between. CDR3 size: 14 residues. Germline-derived CDR1 and CDR2 are SGHRS and YFSETQ. CDR3 nucleotide sequence: TGCGCCAGCAGCCTGCGGGACACCTCCTACGAGCAGTACTTC. It encodes CASSLRDTSYEQYF.